This T cell receptor (beta chain) was obtained from a study of tumor-infiltrating lymphocytes in primary liver carcinoma (dated by TCRdb to about 2017). General notes on the study: Surgical resection was performed in China between late 2015 and 2016 on roughly 5 patients with histopathologically diagnosed primary liver carcinoma. Each sample produced roughly 3.65 to 7.5 million productive TCRbeta reads, and read depth showed no significant difference between tissue types. Technical replicate repertoires showed high reproducibility, with mean shared-clone rates about 0.92 and correlation coefficients above 0.95. Of the five patients, three men and two women aged 30 to 69 years, four had hepatocellular carcinoma and one had combined HCC and intrahepatic cholangiocarcinoma. The five patients had tumors staged T1-T3 N0M0, with maximum diameters ranging from roughly 4.2 to 11 cm. TCRbeta repertoire sequencing covered about 35 specimens from 5 patients: about 25 tumor regions, 5 adjacent noncancerous liver tissues and 5 peripheral blood samples. The study combined TCRbeta repertoire sequencing, expression microarrays and whole-exome sequencing across five regions of each liver tumor, with adjacent normal tissue and blood.

Using a constant-region primer and ProtoScript II reverse transcriptase, TCRbeta-specific cDNA was reverse-transcribed from about 540 ng total RNA. The TCRbeta libraries were prepared through three rounds of nested multiplex PCR following a slightly modified ARM-PCR procedure. Each of the first two PCR rounds ran for around 10 cycles using multiplex TRBV1-TRBV30 forward primers together with a Cbeta reverse primer. Sample barcodes and Illumina adapters were added in a final 25-cycle PCR using Deep VentR polymerase. Before sequencing, amplicons of 200-500 bp were purified from gel using a QIAquick gel extraction kit. TCRbeta amplicons were sequenced on an Illumina HiSeq 2500 with 250-bp paired-end reads. The original pipeline was this. Quality trimming of reads was performed with Trimmomatic v0.33, and paired reads were merged with FLASH v1.2.11 so that full CDR3 sequences could be recovered. V, D and J germline segments were assigned to the rearranged TCRbeta sequences using MiGEC v1.2.1b. Clonotype statistics and Shannon-Wiener diversity indices were calculated with VDJtools v1.0.0. Except for diversity analysis, only each sample's 250 most abundant clonotypes were used in subsequent analyses to reduce sampling bias. The public reads were reanalyzed by TCRdb: fastp trimming at Q25, MiXCR alignment, in-frame beta chains only. One record per CDR3 amino acid sequence lists the most common genes and DNA. V and J calls and clone size were set by TCRdb, not the authors. This sample comprises around 330,000 distinct CDR3 sequences, over 55% of them detected only once. The ten largest clonotypes hold roughly 9% of the sample.

Trimming accounts for 2 bases at V and 1 base at J, while the number of junction bases matched to no gene is 11. Including the terminal cysteine and phenylalanine, the CDR3 comprises 18 residues. The entry retains the CDR3 DNA only, 54 bases that are in frame from base 1. Looking up the germline V gene yields CDR1 ENHRY and CDR2 SYGVKD. On the study overall, not on this receptor specifically: Bulk unsorted samples precluded comparing CD4+ and CD8+ T cell repertoires. Repertoire overlap was higher between tumor regions (mean around 35%) than tumor-adjacent (approximately 17%) or tumor-blood (approximately 15%) pairs, consistent with antigen-driven expansion. Only a few patients were included in the study, and the authors note that the findings should be validated in a larger study. Only the TCR beta chain was sequenced, so true repertoire diversity is likely underestimated because unpaired alpha chains were not captured. Compared with blood, tumors had a significantly larger share of the repertoire taken up by the top 250 clones (p = 0.039).

Details on this clonotype: Its antigen target is currently unknown. Base qualities were left out, and no much larger clone turns up one base away.

TRIzol reagent was used to extract blood RNA from unsorted whole blood, while the DNeasy Blood & Tissue kit provided the germline DNA. Patients had chronic HBV infection and were treatment-naive at sampling. Before surgery, roughly 4 milliliters of peripheral blood were drawn into K2EDTA tubes. The rearranged segments are TRBV10-3 and TRBJ2-7; TRBD2 matches 10 bases in the middle. This clonotype originated in a man aged 35 to 55 with primary liver carcinoma and hepatitis B virus infection. The sequencing input was peripheral blood. The nucleotides read TGTGCCATCAGTGAGACAGGACTAGCGGTCCTCCAGTCCTACGAGCAGTACTTC. This encodes CAISETGLAVLQSYEQYF.